This T cell receptor beta chain was profiled in a study of T cell responses to AZD1222 COVID-19 vaccine. Points on this clone: The antigen is unknown.

Germline values: CDR1 LNHDA, CDR2 SQIVND (reference sequence). Trimming took 3 bases from V and 0 from J, leaving 3 bases between them. This CDR3 is built from 13 residues. Study-level points and caveats: Clonal diversity was possibly underestimated, and the donors were mostly white British, with more females. Targets within unmutated variant regions were reportedly found for nearly half of spike-specific TCRs. The study identified only five to seven AZD1222 recipients as seropositive at baseline. Spike was spanned by vaccine-associated CD4 TCRs, with dominance at 160-218 and 743-854.

Data came from immunoSEQ multiplex PCR; TCRdb stores just in-frame clones and leaves some out. The table lists 180,000 or so clones, 93% of them singletons. The chain joins TRBV19 to TRBJ1-5; D gene ambiguous. Sequenced here: peripheral blood, sampled on day 0 of AZD1222 vaccination. The sequence was obtained from an adult in good health. CDR3: CASSITSNQPQHF. The CDR3 DNA reads as TGTGCCAGTAGTATCACTAGCAATCAGCCCCAGCATTTT.